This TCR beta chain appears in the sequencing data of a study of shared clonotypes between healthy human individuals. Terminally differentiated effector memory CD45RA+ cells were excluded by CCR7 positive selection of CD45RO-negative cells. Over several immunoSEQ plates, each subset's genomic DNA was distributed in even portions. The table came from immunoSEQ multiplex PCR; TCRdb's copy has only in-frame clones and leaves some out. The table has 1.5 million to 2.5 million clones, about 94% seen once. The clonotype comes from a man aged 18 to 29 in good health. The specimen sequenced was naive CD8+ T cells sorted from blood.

The CDR3 reads CASSHTAGELFF. CDR3 nucleotides: TGTGCCAGCAGCCACACAGCCGGGGAGCTGTTTTTT. V usage is TRBV4-2 and J usage is TRBJ2-2; D is uncertain. The ends were cut back, 3 bases at V and 6 bases at J, with 5 bases in the middle. Looked up from germline, CDR1 is LGHNA and CDR2 is YNFKEQ. The length of the CDR3 is 12 residues.